Sequencing of this T cell receptor (beta chain) was carried out in a study of shared clonotypes between healthy human individuals. Cells designated naive CD8 were CD45RO-negative and were positively selected for CCR7, with terminally differentiated effector memory CD45RA+ cells excluded. V was trimmed by 2 bases and J by 3 bases, leaving 11 bases between them. There are 15 residues in the CDR3. Germline values: CDR1 SGHTS, CDR2 YDEGEE. Profiling relied on immunoSEQ multiplex PCR, and the TCRdb table lists in-frame clones only, not all of them. The profile shows some 2 million clones, roughly 95% of them singletons.

This TCR derives from a man aged 18-30 years in good health. The sequenced sample consisted of naive CD8+ T cells sorted from blood. V is TRBV5-8 and J is TRBJ2-2; D gene ambiguous. The CDR3 reads CASSFFLGDTGELFF. The CDR3 DNA sequence: TGTGCCAGCAGCTTTTTTCTTGGGGACACCGGGGAGCTGTTTTTT. The whole variable domain, filled in from reference TRBV5-8 and TRBJ2-2, reads EAGVTQSPTHLIKTRGQQATLRCSPISGHTSVYWYQQALGLGLQFLLWYDEGEERNRGNFPPRFSGRQFPNYSSELNVNALELEDSALYLCASSFFLGDTGELFFGEGSRLTVL.